Given below is one T cell receptor beta chain in context. The germline V gene has CDR1 SGHTA and CDR2 FQGTGA. This CDR3 has 16 amino acids. V gave up 3 bases and J gave up 4 bases; unmatched junction bases: 10. In the source study's methods: Of approximately 150,000 unique clonotypes, around 1.7% were previously reported viral-epitope-specific in VDJdb. The method was immunoSEQ multiplex PCR; TCRdb's version includes in-frame clones alone and lacks a portion of them. That table furnishes V, J and clone size, whereas the DNA furnished D and trimming. In the table there are fewer than 5,500 clones, 82% of which are singletons. The sample belongs to a study of hypomethylating agent response in myelodysplastic syndrome. Study background: About five patients were non-responders, while roughly six showed complete response or hematologic improvement. Patients with neither complete response nor hematologic improvement were classed non-responders.

The sequence was obtained from a human donor with myelodysplastic syndrome. This chain joins TRBV7-3 and TRBJ1-1; TRBD1 matches at 8 bases. The sequencing here drew on bone marrow, taken before or after starting hypomethylating agent treatment for myelodysplastic syndrome (not recorded which). DNA for the CDR3: TGTGCCAGCAGCTTGTTGGGGACAGGTCTGGGCACTGAAGCTTTCTTT. This translates into CASSLLGTGLGTEAFF.